The rows below give T cell receptor beta chains drawn from one sample of a study of shared clonotypes between healthy human individuals. Sequenced by immunoSEQ multiplex PCR; TCRdb stores in-frame clones only, minus some. The repertoire includes millions of clones, 90% to 95% of them detected once, and 0.39% sits in the top ten. Sequenced: naive CD4+ T cells from PBMCs. The origin of the receptors is a man younger than 35 in good health. Some clones in this sample may be carry-over from other donors' samples. CDR3s include the opening cysteine and the closing phenylalanine or tryptophan. D genes are given only for firm matches. Some rows have no size entry. The others give once, few or many, or a class for an expanded clone.

CDR3 protein | CDR3 DNA | J gene | D gene | V gene | clone size
CASSQSGRSDNEKLFF | TGTGCCAGCAGCCAATCGGGCCGCAGTGATAATGAAAAACTGTTTTTT | TRBJ1-4 | NA | TRBV14 | NA
CASSEQGIGSTDTQYF | TGTGCCAGCAGTGAACAGGGGATCGGCAGCACAGATACGCAGTATTTT | TRBJ2-3 | TRBD1 | TRBV28 | NA
CASSVGPTSKQETQYF | TGCGCCAGCAGTGTGGGGCCTACCTCTAAACAAGAGACCCAGTACTTC | TRBJ2-5 | NA | TRBV5-1 | NA
CASSPTRGSRNEQYF | TGTGCCAGCAGCCCGACACGGGGGAGTCGCAACGAGCAGTACTTC | TRBJ2-7 | NA | TRBV6-6 | NA
CASSLAGGLSETQYF | TGTGCCAGCAGCCTAGCGGGAGGTCTATCAGAGACCCAGTACTTC | TRBJ2-5 | TRBD2 | TRBV28 | NA
CASSQGGTSGTTDTQYF | TGTGCCAGCAGCCAAGGAGGGACTAGCGGGACTACAGATACGCAGTATTTT | TRBJ2-3 | TRBD2 | TRBV4-2 | NA
CASTLFGTGSYNEQFF | TGCGCCAGCACCCTCTTTGGGACAGGCTCCTACAATGAGCAGTTCTTC | TRBJ2-1 | TRBD1 | TRBV5-1 | once
CASSFPTSGKNYEQYF | TGTGCCAGCAGTTTCCCAACTAGCGGGAAAAACTACGAGCAGTACTTC | TRBJ2-7 | TRBD2 | TRBV28 | NA
CASSFTGTSGPGGTDTQYF | TGTGCCAGCAGCTTCACCGGGACTAGCGGGCCGGGAGGCACAGATACGCAGTATTTT | TRBJ2-3 | TRBD2 | TRBV11-1 | NA
CASKGFVDTQYF | TGTGCCAGCAAAGGGTTTGTAGATACGCAGTATTTT | TRBJ2-3 | NA | TRBV25-1 | NA
CAISESQGAEAFF | TGTGCCATCAGTGAGTCCCAGGGGGCTGAAGCTTTCTTT | TRBJ1-1 | TRBD1 | TRBV10-3 | few
CASSYSKDTEAFF | TGTGCCAGCAGTTACTCGAAGGACACTGAAGCTTTCTTT | TRBJ1-1 | NA | TRBV6-5 | NA
CASSSQVDTEAFF | TGTGCCAGCAGCTCGCAGGTAGACACTGAAGCTTTCTTT | TRBJ1-1 | NA | TRBV7-3 | few
CASSPRSVSNFPYNEQFF | TGTGCCAGCTCACCACGTTCGGTCAGCAACTTCCCCTACAATGAGCAGTTCTTC | TRBJ2-1 | NA | TRBV18 | NA
CASSLQGFDEQYF | TGTGCCAGCAGCTTACAGGGCTTCGACGAGCAGTACTTC | TRBJ2-7 | NA | TRBV5-5 | NA
CASNGGAMYSNEQYF | TGTGCCTCTAACGGGGGGGCCATGTATTCGAACGAGCAGTACTTC | TRBJ2-7 | TRBD2 | TRBV14 | NA
CAISDSGQGAYEQYF | TGTGCCATCAGTGACTCCGGACAGGGGGCCTACGAGCAGTACTTC | TRBJ2-7 | TRBD1 | TRBV10-3 | NA
CASSLRDRVRETQYF | TGCGCCAGCAGCCTCCGGGACAGGGTACGGGAGACCCAGTACTTC | TRBJ2-5 | TRBD1 | TRBV5-1 | NA
CASSKPGGGETQYF | TGTGCCAGCAGTAAACCCGGCGGAGGAGAGACCCAGTACTTC | TRBJ2-5 | NA | TRBV6-6 | once
CASSSGRTPLGTQYF | TGTGCCAGCAGCTCCGGGCGAACGCCCCTGGGTACGCAGTATTTT | TRBJ2-3 | NA | TRBV28 | once
CASSFWTGANVLTF | TGTGCCAGCAGTTTTTGGACTGGGGCCAACGTCCTGACTTTC | TRBJ2-6 | NA | TRBV28 | once
CASSLTVSLWNTEAFF | TGTGCCAGCAGCTTAACGGTCAGTCTCTGGAACACTGAAGCTTTCTTT | TRBJ1-1 | NA | TRBV7-8 | NA
CASSPEIDTDTQYF | TGTGCCAGCTCCCCGGAGATAGACACAGATACGCAGTATTTT | TRBJ2-3 | NA | TRBV18 | NA
CASSEAQGRGQETQYF | TGTGCCAGCAGTGAAGCGCAAGGGAGGGGCCAAGAGACCCAGTACTTC | TRBJ2-5 | TRBD2 | TRBV2 | NA
CASSPGTGEKLFF | TGTGCCAGCTCACCCGGGACAGGTGAAAAACTGTTTTTT | TRBJ1-4 | TRBD1 | TRBV18 | NA
CASSAGTGMGTDTQYF | TGTGCCAGCAGTGCCGGGACAGGGATGGGCACAGATACGCAGTATTTT | TRBJ2-3 | TRBD1 | TRBV6-1 | NA
CASSLVVNEKLFF | TGTGCCAGCAGCTTAGTGGTTAATGAAAAACTGTTTTTT | TRBJ1-4 | NA | TRBV7-9 | NA
CASSLEGLGSETQYF | TGCGCCAGCAGCTTGGAGGGACTAGGGTCGGAGACCCAGTACTTC | TRBJ2-5 | TRBD2 | TRBV5-1 | NA
CASSGRDRGTDTQYF | TGTGCCAGTAGTGGCCGGGACAGGGGCACAGATACGCAGTATTTT | TRBJ2-3 | TRBD1 | TRBV19 | NA
CASSLEFSGRTHEQYF | TGTGCCAGCAGCTTAGAGTTCAGCGGGAGGACCCACGAGCAGTACTTC | TRBJ2-7 | TRBD2 | TRBV7-2 | NA
CASSSGAGLYNEQFF | TGCGCCAGCAGCTCGGGAGCGGGCCTCTACAATGAGCAGTTCTTC | TRBJ2-1 | NA | TRBV4-1 | NA
CASSRTGTGGQETQYF | TGTGCCAGCAGTCGGACCGGGACAGGGGGCCAAGAGACCCAGTACTTC | TRBJ2-5 | TRBD1 | TRBV28 | once
CASSQRSLRGGYEQYF | TGTGCCAGCTCCCAACGAAGCCTAAGGGGCGGGTACGAGCAGTACTTC | TRBJ2-7 | NA | TRBV18 | NA
CASPGEGAGELFF | TGTGCCAGCCCCGGGGAGGGGGCCGGGGAGCTGTTTTTT | TRBJ2-2 | NA | TRBV6-6 | NA
CASTGDSYNEQFF | TGTGCCAGCACCGGTGACTCCTACAATGAGCAGTTCTTC | TRBJ2-1 | NA | TRBV28 | NA
CASSVDLSGNTIYF | TGTGCCAGCAGTGTCGACCTTTCGGGAAACACCATATATTTT | TRBJ1-3 | NA | TRBV6-1 | once
CAASPPTGQGPETQYF | TGTGCCGCCTCGCCCCCGACGGGACAGGGGCCGGAGACCCAGTACTTC | TRBJ2-5 | TRBD1 | TRBV10-3 | NA
CAWTLGPHTGELFF | TGTGCCTGGACCCTCGGACCACACACCGGGGAGCTGTTTTTT | TRBJ2-2 | NA | TRBV30 | NA
CASSVVAGLGDEQFF | TGTGCCAGCAGCGTAGTGGCAGGCCTAGGGGATGAGCAGTTCTTC | TRBJ2-1 | NA | TRBV9 | NA
CASSEGGSNF | TGTGCCAGCAGTGAGGGGGGATCTAACTTC | TRBJ2-7 | NA | TRBV2 | NA
CASSVSGSGDTQYF | TGTGCCAGCAGTGTAAGCGGGAGCGGGGATACGCAGTATTTT | TRBJ2-3 | TRBD2 | TRBV2 | NA
CASSLDGGETQYF | TGCGCCAGCAGCTTGGACGGAGGAGAGACCCAGTACTTC | TRBJ2-5 | NA | TRBV5-1 | NA
CASSIDTAAGELFF | TGTGCCAGTAGTATAGATACGGCCGCCGGGGAGCTGTTTTTT | TRBJ2-2 | NA | TRBV19 | NA
CASSGQLTGELFF | TGTGCCAGCAGTGGACAGCTGACCGGGGAGCTGTTTTTT | TRBJ2-2 | NA | TRBV21-1 | NA
CASKEPLDTGELFF | TGCGCCAGCAAGGAGCCCCTAGACACCGGGGAGCTGTTTTTT | TRBJ2-2 | NA | TRBV5-1 | NA